Listed here is a single T cell receptor beta chain. In the authors' methods: It was from reference gene primer amplification that nucleated cell counts were estimated. TCRdb's table, derived via immunoSEQ multiplex PCR, lists solely in-frame clones and lacks some. Clone size and the V and J calls come from that table; the DNA yielded D and trimming. The data hold 150,000 to 200,000 clones, with 86% observed a single time. This sample was included in a study of blood T cell repertoires in COVID-19. Overall study context: Samples came from the United States, Italy and Spain, spanning acute and convalescent COVID-19. T cells, B-cell-depleted T cells, or PBMCs supplied cDNA or gDNA.

The CDR3 is made up of 15 amino acids. Germline V lookup: CDR1 SGHDT, CDR2 YYEEEE. V gave up 0 bases and J gave up 8 bases, with 14 bases separating them. V usage is TRBV5-6 and J usage is TRBJ1-4, with D possibly being TRBD1 (6 bases). This TCR came from a woman of 80 years or more in a cohort sampled during active or convalescent COVID-19. Input material: peripheral blood. The CDR3 sequence: CASSLVGAQGEKLFF. In DNA, the CDR3 is TGTGCCAGCAGCTTGGTCGGGGCGCAGGGGGAAAAACTGTTTTTT.